This is a list of T cell receptor beta chains from one sample in a study of T cells in Graves' hyperthyroidism and ophthalmopathy. TCRdb recomputed calls from the multiplex PCR reads with MiXCR, one row per CDR3 protein. The sample contains nearly 600,000 distinct CDR3 sequences, approximately 14% of which appear only once. Specimen: blood. The receptors come from a woman aged 30 to 39 with Graves' hyperthyroidism that later progressed to Graves' ophthalmopathy. Each CDR3 is given with its conserved first and last residue. Each record gives: V gene, J gene, CDR3 protein.

TRBV18	TRBJ2-3	CASSPQGLADSPDTQYF
TRBV24-1	TRBJ2-1	CATSDLLTVNEQFF
TRBV2	TRBJ1-1	CASALARERTEAFF
TRBV9	TRBJ1-1	CASSVGPGATEAFF
TRBV7-9	TRBJ2-5	CAIPLAGGPQTQYF
TRBV20-1	TRBJ2-7	CSARDHRGAYEQYF
TRBV13	TRBJ2-7	CASSFSGRGYEQYF
TRBV4-1	TRBJ1-4	CASSQVRGEKLFF
TRBV6-1	TRBJ2-7	CASSEKLAGVSSYEQYF
TRBV20-1	TRBJ2-1	CSAAEEYRSSYNEQFF
TRBV14	TRBJ2-2	CASSRYRDSANTGELFF
TRBV19	TRBJ2-5	CASSKGAKWTQYF
TRBV12-3/TRBV12-4	TRBJ2-7	CASSPNRDRLHEQYF
TRBV11-2	TRBJ2-2	CASSSNGELFF
TRBV4-1	TRBJ2-5	CASSQDVAGETQYF
TRBV5-1	TRBJ2-3	CASSLDGAVSTDTQYF
TRBV30	TRBJ2-3	CAWSEGNTDTQYF
TRBV30	TRBJ1-5	CAWKLADSNQPQHF
TRBV7-8	TRBJ2-3	CASSLDGGSGDTQYF
TRBV6-2/TRBV6-3	TRBJ1-1	CASSYQGNQAFF
TRBV24-1	TRBJ2-1	CATSGLAGGSYNEQFF
TRBV18	TRBJ1-1	CASASVGLEAFF
TRBV6-1	TRBJ2-7	CASSFVTSGSYEQYF
TRBV6-1	TRBJ1-3	CASAGVSTIYF
TRBV7-2	TRBJ2-1	CASWGTSGNNEQFF
TRBV6-2/TRBV6-3	TRBJ2-1	CASNPLAEGNEQFF
TRBV28	TRBJ2-7	CASSFGVQYF
TRBV27	TRBJ2-7	CASSLTSEGGPYEQYF
TRBV9	TRBJ1-4	CASSETGVVEKLFF
TRBV30	TRBJ1-3	CAWTFGPSSGNTIYF
TRBV6-4	TRBJ1-2	CASSDSANYGYTF
TRBV7-3	TRBJ1-2	CASSQGQGLDGYTF
TRBV19	TRBJ1-1	CASGQATNTEAFF
TRBV11-3	TRBJ1-1	CASSLDGAANTEAFF
TRBV6-6	TRBJ1-1	CASSYTKSRVDPTEAFF
TRBV3-1	TRBJ2-1	CASSQDMASTRNEQFF
TRBV7-2	TRBJ2-7	CASSSDRVSSYEQYF
TRBV10-3	TRBJ2-1	CAISESPTSGYNEQFF
TRBV10-2	TRBJ1-5	CASSESTLTEPQHF
TRBV30	TRBJ1-5	CAWGQYNQPQHF
TRBV12-3/TRBV12-4	TRBJ2-1	CASSLLSLAGGPSSDEQFF
TRBV7-9	TRBJ2-1	CASSQTQNGEQFF
TRBV29-1	TRBJ1-1	CSAYGHPRTEAFF
TRBV7-9	TRBJ2-3	CASSPPGASRNTQYF
TRBV7-2	TRBJ2-1	CASSLVTGGNEQFF
TRBV7-7	TRBJ2-1	CASSHDGSYNEQFF
TRBV27	TRBJ1-4	CASSFGGATNEKLFF
TRBV12-3/TRBV12-4	TRBJ2-1	CASSLDFRAYEQFF
TRBV19	TRBJ1-3	CASSRTTGNTIYF
TRBV6-5	TRBJ2-7	CASSSPAGGPREQYF
TRBV20-1	TRBJ2-5	CSAPRQGGGETQYF
TRBV4-1	TRBJ1-4	CASSRLAGGATNEKLFF
TRBV30	TRBJ2-5	CAWRGGAAQETQYF
TRBV19	TRBJ1-4	CASSIKGVSEKLFF
TRBV6-1	TRBJ2-2	CASTGWEGSNTGELFF
TRBV14	TRBJ1-2	CASSQDLTGNGYTF
TRBV6-1	TRBJ2-3	CASRALLAPSTDTQYF